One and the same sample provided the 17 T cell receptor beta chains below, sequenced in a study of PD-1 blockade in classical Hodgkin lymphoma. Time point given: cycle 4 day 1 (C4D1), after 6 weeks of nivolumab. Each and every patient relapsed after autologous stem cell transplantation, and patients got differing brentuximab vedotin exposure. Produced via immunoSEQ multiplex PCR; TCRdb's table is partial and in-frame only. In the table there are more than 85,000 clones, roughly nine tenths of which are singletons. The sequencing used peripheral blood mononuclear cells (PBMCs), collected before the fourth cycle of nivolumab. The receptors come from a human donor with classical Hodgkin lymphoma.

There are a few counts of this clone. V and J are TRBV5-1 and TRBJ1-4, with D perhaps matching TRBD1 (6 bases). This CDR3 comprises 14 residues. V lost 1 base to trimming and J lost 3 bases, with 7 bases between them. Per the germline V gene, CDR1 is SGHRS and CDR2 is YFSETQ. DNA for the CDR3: TGCGCCAGCAGCTTGACAGGGCCTAATGAAAAACTGTTTTTT. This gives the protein CASSLTGPNEKLFF. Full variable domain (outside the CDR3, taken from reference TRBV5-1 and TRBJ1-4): KAGVTQTPRYLIKTRGQQVTLSCSPISGHRSVSWYQQTPGQGLQFLFEYFSETQRNKGNFPGRFSGRQFSNSRSEMNVSTLELGDSALYLCASSLTGPNEKLFFGSGTQLSVL.

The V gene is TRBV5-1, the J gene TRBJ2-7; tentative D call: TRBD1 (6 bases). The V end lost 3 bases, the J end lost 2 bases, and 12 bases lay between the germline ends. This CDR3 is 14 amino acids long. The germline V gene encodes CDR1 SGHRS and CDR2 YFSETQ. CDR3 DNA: TGCGCCAGCAGCTCCCAGGGGACCCCCTACGAGCAGTACTTC. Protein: CASSSQGTPYEQYF.

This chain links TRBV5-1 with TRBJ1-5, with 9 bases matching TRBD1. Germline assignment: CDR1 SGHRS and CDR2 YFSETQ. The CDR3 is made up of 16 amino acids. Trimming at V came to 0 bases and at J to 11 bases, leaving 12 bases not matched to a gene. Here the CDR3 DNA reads TGCGCCAGCAGCTTGGAAACTGGACAGGGGATCGGGGCCCAGCATTTT. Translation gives CASSLETGQGIGAQHF. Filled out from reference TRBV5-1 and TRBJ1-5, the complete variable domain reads KAGVTQTPRYLIKTRGQQVTLSCSPISGHRSVSWYQQTPGQGLQFLFEYFSETQRNKGNFPGRFSGRQFSNSRSEMNVSTLELGDSALYLCASSLETGQGIGAQHFGDGTRLSIL.

CDR3 in DNA: TGTGCCAGCAGTGCCTCGAGGAACACCATATATTTT. Encoded protein: CASSASRNTIYF. V gene TRBV6-1 combines with J gene TRBJ1-3; D is unclear. The CDR3 extends over 12 amino acids. The germline V gene has CDR1 MNHNS and CDR2 SASEGT. The V and J ends lost 4 bases and 7 bases respectively, with 8 bases between them.

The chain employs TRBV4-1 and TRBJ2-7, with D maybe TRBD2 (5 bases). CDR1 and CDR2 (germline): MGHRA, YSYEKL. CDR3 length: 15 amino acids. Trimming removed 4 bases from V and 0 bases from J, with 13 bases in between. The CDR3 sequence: CASSLRWESSYEQYF. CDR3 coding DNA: TGCGCCAGCAGCCTCCGGTGGGAGAGCTCCTACGAGCAGTACTTC.

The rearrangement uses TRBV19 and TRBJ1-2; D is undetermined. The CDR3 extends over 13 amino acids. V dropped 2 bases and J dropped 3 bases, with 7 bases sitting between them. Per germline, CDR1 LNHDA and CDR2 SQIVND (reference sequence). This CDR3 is CASSILSDYGYTF. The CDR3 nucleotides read TGTGCCAGTAGTATACTCTCCGACTATGGCTACACCTTC.

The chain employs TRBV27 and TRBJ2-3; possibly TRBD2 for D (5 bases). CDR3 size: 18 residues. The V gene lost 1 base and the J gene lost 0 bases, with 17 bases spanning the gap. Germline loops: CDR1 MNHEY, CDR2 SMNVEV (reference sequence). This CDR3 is CASSLFPRGGTSTDTQYF. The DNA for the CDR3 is TGTGCCAGCAGTTTATTTCCCCGCGGAGGTACTAGCACAGATACGCAGTATTTT.

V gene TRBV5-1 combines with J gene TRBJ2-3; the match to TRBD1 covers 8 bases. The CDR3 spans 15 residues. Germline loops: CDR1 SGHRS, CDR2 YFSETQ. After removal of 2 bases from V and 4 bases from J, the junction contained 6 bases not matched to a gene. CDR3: CASSLLGQGSDTQYF. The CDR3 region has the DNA TGCGCCAGCAGCTTACTTGGACAGGGCTCAGATACGCAGTATTTT.

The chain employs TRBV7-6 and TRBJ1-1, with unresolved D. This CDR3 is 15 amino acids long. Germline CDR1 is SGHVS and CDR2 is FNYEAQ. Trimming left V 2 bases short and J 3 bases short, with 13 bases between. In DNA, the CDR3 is TGTGCCAGCAGCTTACATCTGGGGTCGTACACTGAAGCTTTCTTT. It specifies CASSLHLGSYTEAFF.

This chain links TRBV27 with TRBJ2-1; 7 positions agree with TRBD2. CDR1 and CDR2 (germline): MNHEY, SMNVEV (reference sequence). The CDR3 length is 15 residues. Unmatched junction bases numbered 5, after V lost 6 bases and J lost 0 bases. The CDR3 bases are TGTGCCAGCAGCGTCGGGGAGGGCTCCTACAATGAGCAGTTCTTC. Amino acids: CASSVGEGSYNEQFF.

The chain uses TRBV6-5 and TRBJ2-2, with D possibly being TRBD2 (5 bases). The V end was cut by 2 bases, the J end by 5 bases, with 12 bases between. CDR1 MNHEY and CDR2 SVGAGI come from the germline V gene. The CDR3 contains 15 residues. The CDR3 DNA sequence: TGTGCCAGCAGTTACAGCATCGGGATTACCGGGGAGCTGTTTTTT. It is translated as CASSYSIGITGELFF.

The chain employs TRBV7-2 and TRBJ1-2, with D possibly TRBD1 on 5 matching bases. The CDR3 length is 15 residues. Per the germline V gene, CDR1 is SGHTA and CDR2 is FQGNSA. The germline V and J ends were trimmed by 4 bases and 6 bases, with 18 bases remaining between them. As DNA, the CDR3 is TGTGCCAGCAGCTACTACTCCGGGCCGGGGGATGGCTACACCTTC. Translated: CASSYYSGPGDGYTF.

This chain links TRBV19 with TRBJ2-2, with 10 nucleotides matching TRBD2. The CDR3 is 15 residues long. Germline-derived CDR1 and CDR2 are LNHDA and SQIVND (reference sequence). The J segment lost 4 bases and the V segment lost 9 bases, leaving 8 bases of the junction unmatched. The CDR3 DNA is TGTGCCAGCGCGACTAGCGGGCTACTCACCGGGGAGCTGTTTTTT. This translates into CASATSGLLTGELFF.

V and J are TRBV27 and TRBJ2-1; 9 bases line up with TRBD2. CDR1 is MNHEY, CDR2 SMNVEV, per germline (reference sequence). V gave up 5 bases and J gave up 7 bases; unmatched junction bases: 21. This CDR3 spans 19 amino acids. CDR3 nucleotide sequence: TGTGCCAGCAGTCTGGTAGCGGGAGTCCTCAATCGGGGTCAGAATGAGCAGTTCTTC. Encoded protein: CASSLVAGVLNRGQNEQFF.

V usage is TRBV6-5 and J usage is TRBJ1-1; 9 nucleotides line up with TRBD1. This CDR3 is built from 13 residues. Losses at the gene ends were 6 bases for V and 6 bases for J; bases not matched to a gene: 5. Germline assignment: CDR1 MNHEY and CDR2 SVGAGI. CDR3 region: CASRPTGGAEAFF. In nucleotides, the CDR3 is TGTGCCAGCAGGCCAACAGGGGGCGCTGAAGCTTTCTTT.

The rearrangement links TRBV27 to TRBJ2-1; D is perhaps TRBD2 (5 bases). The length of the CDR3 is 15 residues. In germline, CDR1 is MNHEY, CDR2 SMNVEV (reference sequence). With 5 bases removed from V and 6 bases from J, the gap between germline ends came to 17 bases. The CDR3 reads CASSLEGMYRNEQFF. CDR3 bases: TGTGCCAGCAGTCTTGAGGGTATGTATCGCAATGAGCAGTTCTTC.

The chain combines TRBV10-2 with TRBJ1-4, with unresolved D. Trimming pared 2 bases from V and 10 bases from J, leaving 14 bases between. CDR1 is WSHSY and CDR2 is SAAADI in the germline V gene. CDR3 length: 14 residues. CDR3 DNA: TGCGCCAGCAGTGAGCGGGGATCGGTCTCAAAACTGTTTTTT. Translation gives CASSERGSVSKLFF.